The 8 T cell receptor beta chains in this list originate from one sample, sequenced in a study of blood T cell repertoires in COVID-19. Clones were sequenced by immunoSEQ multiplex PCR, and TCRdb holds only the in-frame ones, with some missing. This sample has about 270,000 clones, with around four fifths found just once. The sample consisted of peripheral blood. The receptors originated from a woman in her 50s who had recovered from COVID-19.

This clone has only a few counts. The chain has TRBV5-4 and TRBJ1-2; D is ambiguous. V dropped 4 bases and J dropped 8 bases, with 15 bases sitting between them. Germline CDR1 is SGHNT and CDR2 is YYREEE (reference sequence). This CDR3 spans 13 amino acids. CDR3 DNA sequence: TGTGCCAGCAGCCAGACAAGGGAGCCGGGCTACACCTTC. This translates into CASSQTREPGYTF.

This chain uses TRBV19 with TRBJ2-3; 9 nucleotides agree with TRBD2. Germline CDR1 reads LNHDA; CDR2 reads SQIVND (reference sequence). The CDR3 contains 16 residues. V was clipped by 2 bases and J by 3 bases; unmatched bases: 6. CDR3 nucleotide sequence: TGTGCCAGTAGTATAAGAGCGGGGGGCGGAACAGATACGCAGTATTTT. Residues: CASSIRAGGGTDTQYF.

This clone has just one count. CDR3 nucleotides: TGTGCCAGCAGCTTGCTAGGTACAGGTGTAGATACGCAGTATTTT. Amino acids: CASSLLGTGVDTQYF. The V gene is TRBV5-6, the J gene TRBJ2-3; TRBD1 might be the D (5 bases). Germline CDR1 SGHDT, CDR2 YYEEEE. This CDR3 contains 15 residues. V was trimmed by 1 base and J by 5 bases, leaving 14 bases between them.

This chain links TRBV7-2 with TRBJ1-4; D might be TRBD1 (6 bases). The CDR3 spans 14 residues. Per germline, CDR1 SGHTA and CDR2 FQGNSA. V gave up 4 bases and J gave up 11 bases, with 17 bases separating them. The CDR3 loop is CASSSRTEMGKLFF. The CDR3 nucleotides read TGTGCCAGCAGCTCAAGGACAGAGATGGGGAAACTGTTTTTT.

The CDR3 sequence: CASSSRDRGSGNTIYF. In nucleotides, the CDR3 is TGTGCCAGCAGCTCCAGGGACAGGGGGAGTGGAAACACCATATATTTT. This chain joins TRBV5-4 and TRBJ1-3, with 11 bases that match TRBD1. The CDR3 has 16 amino acids. The trim removed 3 bases at V and 3 bases at J, leaving 5 bases unmatched. Germline CDR1 is SGHNT and CDR2 is YYREEE (reference sequence).

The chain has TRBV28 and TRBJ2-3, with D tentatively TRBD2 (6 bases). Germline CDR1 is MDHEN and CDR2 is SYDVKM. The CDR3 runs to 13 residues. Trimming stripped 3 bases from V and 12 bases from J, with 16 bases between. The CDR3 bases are TGTGCCAGCAGTTTCCTGGGAGGAAGAGCCCAGTATTTT. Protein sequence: CASSFLGGRAQYF.

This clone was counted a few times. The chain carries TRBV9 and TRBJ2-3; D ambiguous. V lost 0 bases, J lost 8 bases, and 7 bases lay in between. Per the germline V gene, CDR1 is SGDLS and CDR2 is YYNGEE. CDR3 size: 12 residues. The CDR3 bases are TGTGCCAGCAGCGTAGAGATCGGTACGCAGTATTTT. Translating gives CASSVEIGTQYF. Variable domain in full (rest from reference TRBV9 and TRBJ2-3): DSGVTQTPKHLITATGQRVTLRCSPRSGDLSVYWYQQSLDQGLQFLIQYYNGEERAKGNILERFSAQQFPDLHSELNLSSLELGDSALYFCASSVEIGTQYFGPGTRLTVL.

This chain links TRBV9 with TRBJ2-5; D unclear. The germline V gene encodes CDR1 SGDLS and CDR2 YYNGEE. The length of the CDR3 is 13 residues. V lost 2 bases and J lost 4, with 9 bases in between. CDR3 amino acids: CASSVGRSETQYF. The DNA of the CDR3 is TGTGCCAGCAGCGTCGGCAGGTCAGAGACCCAGTACTTC.